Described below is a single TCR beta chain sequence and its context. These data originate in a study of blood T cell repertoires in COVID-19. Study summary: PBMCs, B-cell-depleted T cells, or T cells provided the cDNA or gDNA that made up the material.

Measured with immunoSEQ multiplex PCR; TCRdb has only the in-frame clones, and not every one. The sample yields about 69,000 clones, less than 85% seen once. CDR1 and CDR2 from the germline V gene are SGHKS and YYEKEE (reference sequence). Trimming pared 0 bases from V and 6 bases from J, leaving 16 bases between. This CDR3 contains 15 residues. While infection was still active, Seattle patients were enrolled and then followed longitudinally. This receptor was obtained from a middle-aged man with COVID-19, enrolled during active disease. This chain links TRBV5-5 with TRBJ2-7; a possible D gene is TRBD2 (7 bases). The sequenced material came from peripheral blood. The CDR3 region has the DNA TGTGCCAGCAGCTTGGGGGGAACAGGGAGGGCCGAGCAGTACTTC. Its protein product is CASSLGGTGRAEQYF.